The 5 T cell receptor beta chains given below trace back to one sample, sequenced in a study of T cell responses to AZD1222 COVID-19 vaccine. Sequencing used immunoSEQ multiplex PCR; TCRdb keeps in-frame clones, though not all of them. This sample has around 160,000 clones, with approximately 94% found just once. The sample here was peripheral blood, taken on day 0 of AZD1222 vaccination. Receptor source: an adult in good health.

The chain is built from TRBV6-4 and TRBJ2-1; maybe TRBD2 (6 bases). This CDR3 region has 17 residues. Germline CDR1 MRHNA, CDR2 SNTAGT. Trimming cost V 3 bases and J 0 bases, with 15 bases left between them. The CDR3: CASSERGGGSSYNEQFF. Here the CDR3 DNA reads TGTGCCAGCAGTGAAAGGGGCGGAGGGAGCTCCTACAATGAGCAGTTCTTC.

The V call is TRBV15, the J call TRBJ2-7; 10 bases match TRBD2. The CDR3 loop spans 16 amino acids. Germline values: CDR1 LNHNV, CDR2 YYDKDF (reference sequence). The junction had 9 bases not matched to a gene; V was cut back by 0 bases and J by 7 bases. This CDR3 is CATSRDNTLAGVEQYF. In nucleotides, the CDR3 is TGTGCCACCAGCAGAGATAACACTCTAGCGGGAGTAGAGCAGTACTTC.

This rearrangement joins TRBV6-4 to TRBJ2-6, with D tentatively TRBD1 (5 bases). This CDR3 is built from 15 residues. Trimming removed 5 bases at V and 0 bases at J, with 8 bases between. Germline values: CDR1 MRHNA, CDR2 SNTAGT. The CDR3 sequence: CASSHTGSGANVLTF. CDR3 nucleotides: TGTGCCAGCAGTCATACAGGCTCTGGGGCCAACGTCCTGACTTTC.

This sequence joins TRBV7-9 and TRBJ2-3; 10 nucleotides agree with TRBD1. V trimming: 2 bases; J trimming: 5 bases; junction bases outside the gene matches: 4. CDR1 and CDR2 (germline): SEHNR, FQNEAQ (reference sequence). This CDR3 region has 15 residues. In DNA form, the CDR3 reads TGTGCCAGCAGCTTAAGACAGGGGGCTGGAGATACGCAGTATTTT. This codes for CASSLRQGAGDTQYF.

As DNA, the CDR3 is TGTGCCAGCAGCGTCGAACTAGCCAAATACAGCGATACGCAGTATTTT. Translating gives CASSVELAKYSDTQYF. The chain combines TRBV9 with TRBJ2-3, with a weak D call TRBD2 (6 bases). This CDR3 contains 16 residues. CDR1 and CDR2 (germline): SGDLS, YYNGEE. V lost 2 bases to trimming and J lost 6 bases, with 19 bases between them.